A few counts support the clone carrying this T cell receptor beta chain. The V and J ends lost 5 bases and 4 bases, in that order; junction bases with no gene match: 10. Looked up from germline, CDR1 is KGHSH and CDR2 is LQKENI. CDR3 length: 16 residues. This sample was included in a study of immune evolution from preneoplasia to lung adenocarcinoma. Produced via immunoSEQ multiplex PCR; TCRdb's table is partial and in-frame only. The repertoire holds thousands of clones, with around three quarters as singletons. This chain uses TRBV18 with TRBJ2-1; 8 bases fit TRBD1. The receptor comes from a person in their 40s with lung adenocarcinoma. The sequenced material came from FFPE invasive lung adenocarcinoma tissue. The CDR3, as DNA: TGTGCCAGCTCATACCCCAGGGGGCTTCAGTACAATGAGCAGTTCTTC. It yields the protein CASSYPRGLQYNEQFF.